These 23 T cell receptor beta chains share one sample of origin, sequenced in a study of blood T cell repertoires in COVID-19. Only in-frame clones appear in the TCRdb table, and some are missing; sequencing was by immunoSEQ multiplex PCR. The table records about 250,000 clones, around 84% of them present only once. The sequenced material came from PBMCs or T cells enriched from blood (not recorded which). These receptors were collected from a man aged 35 to 55 who had recovered from COVID-19.

The chain joins TRBV6-2 or TRBV6-3 to TRBJ2-3; the D gene is possibly TRBD2 (6 bases). Per the germline V gene, CDR1 is MNHEY and CDR2 is SVGEGT. The CDR3 loop spans 15 amino acids. Trimming stripped 6 bases from V and 4 bases from J, with 17 bases between. DNA of the CDR3: TGTGCCAGCAGCTCGATTAGACTAGGGGCAGATACGCAGTATTTT. As protein: CASSSIRLGADTQYF.

This clone was recorded only once. Distinct nucleotide sequences in the sample also encode this CDR3. This chain connects TRBV11-3 to TRBJ2-7, with D possibly matching TRBD2 (6 bases). The CDR3 runs to 14 residues. The germline V gene has CDR1 SGHNT and CDR2 YENEEA. V lost 1 base and J 0 bases, leaving 7 bases between the germline ends. This chain's CDR3 is CASSLGGNSYEQYF. For the CDR3, the DNA is TGTGCCAGCAGCTTAGGCGGGAACTCCTACGAGCAGTACTTC.

The chain recombines TRBV30 with TRBJ1-3; D not resolved. The CDR3 spans 14 residues. Germline lookup yields CDR1 GTSNPN and CDR2 SVGIG (reference sequence). The V end lost 4 bases, the J end lost 0 bases, and 10 bases lay between the germline ends. CDR3 amino acids: CAWTPWASGNTIYF. The CDR3 nucleotides are TGTGCCTGGACCCCGTGGGCCTCTGGAAACACCATATATTTT. Combining the CDR3 with reference TRBV30 and TRBJ1-3 gives the whole variable domain SQTIHQWPATLVQPVGSPLSLECTVEGTSNPNLYWYRQAAGRGLQLLFYSVGIGQISSEVPQNLSASRPQDRQFILSSKKLLLSDSGFYLCAWTPWASGNTIYFGEGSWLTVV.

The gene calls are TRBV30 and TRBJ1-2; D may be TRBD1 (5 bases). Germline V CDR1 and CDR2: GTSNPN, SVGIG (reference sequence). V lost 4 bases and J 4 bases, leaving 10 bases between the germline ends. The CDR3 consists of 12 residues. CDR3 residues: CAWTPDSYGYTF. Written as DNA, the CDR3 is TGTGCCTGGACCCCCGACAGCTATGGCTACACCTTC.

J is TRBJ1-1 and V is TRBV29-1, with D uncertain. Germline V CDR1 and CDR2: SQVTM, ANQGSEA. This CDR3 is 13 amino acids long. V lost 4 bases and J lost 5, with 14 bases in between. CDR3 amino acids: CSVASGSVTEAFF. CDR3 DNA sequence: TGCAGCGTTGCATCAGGATCCGTTACTGAAGCTTTCTTT.

This rearrangement joins TRBV27 to TRBJ2-1, with TRBD1 identical over 9 bases. This CDR3 comprises 15 residues. V shed 7 bases, J shed 12 bases, and the junction held 16 bases outside the gene matches. Looked up from germline, CDR1 is MNHEY and CDR2 is SMNVEV (reference sequence). CDR3 DNA sequence: TGTGCCAGCACATCAGGACCGGGACAGGGTAGCGTGCAGTTCTTC. Protein product: CASTSGPGQGSVQFF.

The chain links TRBV27 to TRBJ1-4, with unresolved D. Trimming stripped 1 base from V and 8 bases from J, with 11 bases between. The CDR3 totals 14 residues. Germline V gene data show CDR1 as MNHEY and CDR2 as SMNVEV (reference sequence). The CDR3 is CASSLLSGREKLFF. Here the CDR3 DNA reads TGTGCCAGCAGTTTATTAAGCGGAAGGGAAAAACTGTTTTTT.

Only a few counts were recorded for this clone. The chain recombines TRBV5-1 with TRBJ2-2; 7 bases are shared with TRBD2. The CDR3 runs 17 residues. J lost 7 bases, V lost 4 bases, and 16 bases had no gene match. Germline lookup yields CDR1 SGHRS and CDR2 YFSETQ. CDR3 protein: CASSRSSPTSRDGELFF. The CDR3 region has the DNA TGCGCCAGCAGCCGGAGCAGCCCGACTAGCCGCGACGGGGAGCTGTTTTTT.

The V call is TRBV6-5, the J call TRBJ2-1; possible D gene TRBD2, 5 bases. The V end lost 0 bases, the J end lost 8 bases, and 14 bases lay between the germline ends. From germline, CDR1 is MNHEY and CDR2 SVGAGI. The CDR3 covers 15 residues. CDR3 nucleotide sequence: TGTGCCAGCAGTTACTCGACCCGAGGGTTCGATGAGCAGTTCTTC. It is translated as CASSYSTRGFDEQFF.

The chain uses TRBV2 and TRBJ1-3; 7 bases align to TRBD1. The CDR3 sequence is 15 residues long. The V gene end was trimmed by 6 bases and the J gene end by 2 bases; junction bases not matched to a gene: 7. The germline gives CDR1 SNHLY, CDR2 FYNNEI. The CDR3 loop reads CASRDSTGAGNTIYF. CDR3 nucleotide sequence: TGTGCCAGCAGGGATTCCACAGGGGCTGGAAACACCATATATTTT.

CDR3 sequence reads: CASSMGATEAFF. CDR3 nucleotide sequence: TGTGCCAGCTCTATGGGGGCCACTGAAGCTTTCTTT. This chain links TRBV18 with TRBJ1-1, with a tentative D call TRBD1 (6 bases). V dropped 6 bases and J dropped 4 bases, with 9 bases sitting between them. This CDR3 region has 12 residues. Looked up from germline, CDR1 is KGHSH and CDR2 is LQKENI.

The chain recombines TRBV10-3 with TRBJ2-7; possible D gene TRBD1, 6 bases. The CDR3 consists of 15 residues. V lost 7 bases, J lost 0 bases, and 16 bases lay in between. Germline CDR1 ENHRY, CDR2 SYGVKD. This CDR3 is CAITGQNNTSYEQYF. The CDR3 coding sequence is TGTGCCATCACCGGACAGAATAATACCTCCTACGAGCAGTACTTC.

The chain uses TRBV29-1 and TRBJ2-1, with D unresolved. The CDR3 contains 12 residues. The germline CDR1 and CDR2 sequences are SQVTM and ANQGSEA. The ends were cut back, 2 bases at V and 9 bases at J, with 11 bases in the middle. Here the CDR3 DNA reads TGCAGCGTTGAAAAAAGGCTAGGTGAGCAGTTCTTC. Translation: CSVEKRLGEQFF.

CDR3 amino acids: CASSQDLRVNTIYF. The DNA of the CDR3 is TGTGCCAGCAGCCAAGATTTACGAGTAAACACCATATATTTT. The V and J genes are TRBV4-2 and TRBJ1-3; D uncertain. CDR1 is LGHNA, CDR2 YNFKEQ, per germline. The CDR3 has 14 residues. The V and J ends lost 0 bases and 6 bases respectively, with 9 bases between them.

The rearrangement joins TRBV7-9 to TRBJ1-1; D unclear. V shed 5 bases and J shed 1 base, with 17 bases lying between them. Germline values: CDR1 SEHNR, CDR2 FQNEAQ (reference sequence). This CDR3 has 16 amino acids. The CDR3, as DNA: TGTGCCAGCAGCCTCGGACTTACCCAAACGAACACTGAAGCTTTCTTT. Protein sequence: CASSLGLTQTNTEAFF.

The chain links TRBV19 to TRBJ2-1, with a tentative D call TRBD2 (5 bases). CDR1 is LNHDA and CDR2 is SQIVND in the germline V gene (reference sequence). V lost 1 base to trimming and J lost 6 bases, with 13 bases between them. The CDR3 is 15 amino acids. The CDR3 here is CASSIGGWGVNEQFF. The CDR3 DNA reads as TGTGCCAGTAGTATAGGGGGTTGGGGAGTCAATGAGCAGTTCTTC.

The chain links TRBV9 to TRBJ2-1; D is unclear. Germline CDR1 SGDLS, CDR2 YYNGEE. Trimming left V 3 bases short and J 6 bases short, with 7 bases between. This CDR3 has 12 amino acids. The CDR3 DNA follows: TGTGCCAGCAGCGCAAGTAGCAATGAGCAGTTCTTC. This encodes CASSASSNEQFF.

The chain combines TRBV11-2 with TRBJ1-4; a weak D match, TRBD1 (5 bases). Germline loops: CDR1 SGHAT, CDR2 FQNNGV. CDR3 length: 13 amino acids. Deletions cut 5 bases from V and 14 bases from J, with 18 bases between. The CDR3 spells CASSVGLSEALFF. The CDR3 DNA sequence: TGTGCCAGCAGCGTGGGACTATCCGAGGCCCTGTTTTTT.

This clone has a handful of counts. The V call is TRBV12-5, the J call TRBJ2-7; possible D gene TRBD2, 7 bases. The V gene's germline CDR1 is LGHNT and CDR2 FRNRAP. Deletions cut 5 bases from V and 0 bases from J, with 17 bases between. This CDR3 is built from 16 residues. CDR3 coding DNA: TGTGCTAGTGGTCCCCTAGGGGGGGCCGCCTCCTACGAGCAGTACTTC. Amino acids: CASGPLGGAASYEQYF.

This chain links TRBV6-4 with TRBJ1-5; D is unresolved. This CDR3 spans 13 amino acids. Germline-derived CDR1 and CDR2 are MRHNA and SNTAGT. V shed 2 bases and J shed 6 bases, with 8 bases lying between them. The CDR3 region has the DNA TGTGCCAGCAGTGACCTACCGGGTCAGCCCCAGCATTTT. Its protein is CASSDLPGQPQHF.

The table lists this clone with many counts. V and J are TRBV6-1 and TRBJ1-2; D ambiguous. Germline CDR1 reads MNHNS; CDR2 reads SASEGT. The V and J ends lost 1 base and 7 bases respectively, with 10 bases between them. This CDR3 contains 13 residues. The CDR3 is CASSEEEGIGYTF. The CDR3 coding sequence is TGTGCCAGCAGTGAAGAGGAGGGAATTGGCTACACCTTC.

The chain is built from TRBV7-9 and TRBJ2-7; maybe TRBD1 (5 bases). The germline V gene has CDR1 SEHNR and CDR2 FQNEAQ (reference sequence). CDR3 length: 18 residues. Trimming cost V 1 base and J 0 bases, with 19 bases left between them. Written as DNA, the CDR3 is TGTGCCAGCAGCTTAGTGGATGGGGCAGCCGACCTCTCCTACGAGCAGTACTTC. Its translation: CASSLVDGAADLSYEQYF.

This clone appeared once. The chain employs TRBV5-1 and TRBJ1-4; 7 bases align to TRBD1. V lost 5 bases and J lost 0; bases outside the gene matches: 4. There are 15 residues in the CDR3. Germline loops: CDR1 SGHRS, CDR2 YFSETQ. In DNA, the CDR3 is TGCGCCAGCAGACGACAGGGACCAACTAATGAAAAACTGTTTTTT. This translates into CASRRQGPTNEKLFF.